The 18 T cell receptor beta chains presented below share a single source sample, sequenced in a study of response to subunit inactivated influenza vaccine. Each CDR3 protein is one row after TCRdb ran MiXCR on the RT-PCR reads. The sample has more than 450,000 distinct CDR3 sequences, roughly 12% seen once. This same sample was also part of a study on T cells expressing NK-cell markers. That source notes: The authors generated TCR beta cDNA through 5'RACE template switching with UMIs.

The source was PBMCs from blood, collected on the day of vaccination. These receptors originate from a man aged 50-59 years who received an inactivated influenza vaccine.

The chain uses TRBV6-5 and TRBJ2-5; the match to TRBD2 covers 15 bases. The CDR3 sequence is 19 residues long. Germline values: CDR1 MNHEY, CDR2 SVGAGI. J was trimmed by 5 bases and V by 1 base; bases with no gene match: 11. CDR3 region: CASSYFRTSGGAELETQYF. Here the CDR3 DNA reads TGTGCCAGCAGTTACTTCAGGACTAGCGGGGGGGCGGAGTTGGAGACCCAGTACTTC.

Many counts were recorded for this clonotype. The chain employs TRBV27 and TRBJ2-2; no clear D. Deletions cut 1 base from V and 4 bases from J, with 4 bases between. The CDR3 extends over 13 amino acids. CDR1 is MNHEY, CDR2 SMNVEV, per germline (reference sequence). CDR3 nucleotides: TGTGCCAGCAGTTTATTGGCCACCGGGGAGCTGTTTTTT. Its translation: CASSLLATGELFF.

There are many counts of this clonotype. This chain links TRBV7-2 with TRBJ2-3; D is ambiguous. The CDR3 totals 11 residues. In germline, CDR1 is SGHTA, CDR2 FQGNSA. Trimming cost V 2 bases and J 8 bases, with 5 bases left between them. The CDR3 reads CASSLKGTQYF. CDR3 DNA: TGTGCCAGCAGCTTAAAGGGTACGCAGTATTTT.

This clonotype was seen more than once but under ten times. The chain is built from TRBV4-3 and TRBJ2-3; D is possibly TRBD2 (5 bases). Germline lookup yields CDR1 LGHNA and CDR2 YSLEER. V lost 2 bases to trimming and J lost 1 base, with 10 bases between them. The CDR3 has 15 amino acids. The CDR3 is CASSQSLAGTDTQYF. In DNA, the CDR3 is TGCGCCAGCAGCCAAAGTCTAGCAGGCACAGATACGCAGTATTTT.

There are many counts of this clonotype. The chain joins TRBV12-3 or TRBV12-4 to TRBJ2-1; 12 bases align to TRBD2. V lost 3 bases, J lost 0 bases, and 15 bases stayed unmatched. CDR3 size: 21 residues. The CDR3 nucleotides are TGTGCCAGCAGTTTCACTTGGACTAGCGGGGCCCGTTCGGGCTCCTACAATGAGCAGTTCTTC. Translation gives CASSFTWTSGARSGSYNEQFF.

This clonotype was seen only a few times. The V gene is TRBV7-9, the J gene TRBJ2-5, with D unclear. Trimming removed 8 bases from V and 0 bases from J, with 7 bases in between. The germline V gene has CDR1 SEHNR and CDR2 FQNEAQ (reference sequence). This CDR3 has 12 amino acids. Here the CDR3 reads CASRLNQETQYF. CDR3 bases: TGTGCCAGCCGACTGAACCAAGAGACCCAGTACTTC.

This clonotype was observed at least ten times. V is TRBV11-2 and J is TRBJ2-2, with D unresolved. Trimming took 0 bases from V and 0 from J, leaving 8 bases between them. The length of the CDR3 is 16 residues. Per the germline V gene, CDR1 is SGHAT and CDR2 is FQNNGV. CDR3 DNA sequence: TGTGCCAGCAGCTTAGATCCCAACCCGAACACCGGGGAGCTGTTTTTT. Translation gives CASSLDPNPNTGELFF.

In its sample, this clonotype was seen a few times. This chain uses TRBV12-3 or TRBV12-4 with TRBJ2-7; D is perhaps TRBD1 (7 bases). This CDR3 has 15 amino acids. V lost 2 bases to trimming and J lost 3 bases, with 14 bases between them. CDR3 DNA: TGTGCCAGCAGTTTAAGTCGCGGGACAGTCTACGAGCAGTACTTC. It is translated as CASSLSRGTVYEQYF.

In its sample, this clonotype was seen a few times. The chain uses TRBV20-1 and TRBJ2-3; D is perhaps TRBD1 (6 bases). Between the trimmed V and J ends, which lost 0 bases and 3 bases, there was a span of 10 bases. Germline V gene data show CDR1 as DFQATT and CDR2 as SNEGSKA (reference sequence). CDR3 length: 14 amino acids. The CDR3 DNA reads as TGCAGTGCTAGAGAGGGGGCCGTTACAGATACGCAGTATTTT. Protein: CSAREGAVTDTQYF.

This clonotype was seen more than once but under ten times. The DNA of the CDR3 is TGTGCCAGCAGCCGGACTAGCGGGAGGTTGGACACCGGGGAGCTGTTTTTT. Translation: CASSRTSGRLDTGELFF. The chain links TRBV6-2 or TRBV6-3 to TRBJ2-2, with 14 bases that match TRBD2. This CDR3 is 17 amino acids long. After removal of 6 bases from V and 3 bases from J, the junction contained 6 bases not matched to a gene. Germline V lookup: CDR1 MNHEY, CDR2 SVGEGT.

This chain joins TRBV5-5 and TRBJ1-5; tentatively, D is TRBD1 (6 bases). This CDR3 has 16 residues. Germline CDR1 SGHKS, CDR2 YYEKEE (reference sequence). V dropped 0 bases and J dropped 6 bases, with 16 bases sitting between them. The CDR3 reads CASSLGVGTIAQPQHF. CDR3 nucleotides: TGTGCCAGCAGCTTGGGGGTAGGGACAATAGCTCAGCCCCAGCATTTT.

This clonotype was observed a few times. The chain has TRBV4-2 and TRBJ2-3; D gene uncertain. The germline gives CDR1 LGHNA, CDR2 YNFKEQ. V shed 1 base and J shed 0 bases, with 8 bases lying between them. The CDR3 has 15 amino acids. The CDR3 nucleotides read TGTGCCAGCAGCCAAGTGGGTCAGAGCACAGATACGCAGTATTTT. It encodes CASSQVGQSTDTQYF.

This clonotype was seen at least ten times. This chain uses TRBV12-3 or TRBV12-4 with TRBJ2-5, with TRBD2 matching 9 bases. CDR3 length: 15 amino acids. With 5 bases clipped from V and 3 bases from J, the junction kept 7 bases outside the gene matches. CDR3 DNA: TGTGCCAGCAGTGCCTGGGTAGCGGGAGAAGAGACCCAGTACTTC. Translation gives CASSAWVAGEETQYF.

The chain joins TRBV6-1 to TRBJ1-4; the match to TRBD1 covers 8 bases. Germline lookup yields CDR1 MNHNS and CDR2 SASEGT. V lost 6 bases and J lost 5; bases outside the gene matches: 2. This CDR3 spans 13 amino acids. DNA of the CDR3: TGTGCCAGCAGGGACAGGGTGAATGAAAAACTGTTTTTT. Its protein product is CASRDRVNEKLFF.

The rearrangement joins TRBV4-1 to TRBJ2-5, with TRBD2 matching over 9 bases. J lost 1 base, V lost 4 bases, and 10 bases had no gene match. Germline CDR1 MGHRA, CDR2 YSYEKL. This CDR3 is built from 17 residues. This CDR3 is CASSPRGSSGVQETQYF. CDR3 nucleotide sequence: TGCGCCAGCAGCCCTCGGGGGTCTAGCGGGGTCCAAGAGACCCAGTACTTC.

Only a few counts were recorded for this clonotype. The rearrangement links TRBV3-1 to TRBJ1-2; D remains unclear. Germline lookup yields CDR1 LGHDT and CDR2 YNNKEL (reference sequence). V dropped 0 bases and J dropped 14 bases, with 13 bases sitting between them. The CDR3 spans 12 residues. DNA for the CDR3: TGTGCCAGCAGCCAAGAGGGTGACATGGGGACCTTC. The encoded protein is CASSQEGDMGTF. Full variable domain (remainder filled in from reference TRBV3-1 and TRBJ1-2): DTAVSQTPKYLVTQMGNDKSIKCEQNLGHDTMYWYKQDSKKFLKIMFSYNNKELIINETVPNRFSPKSPDKAHLNLHINSLELGDSAVYFCASSQEGDMGTFGSGTRLTVV.

The V and J genes are TRBV5-1 and TRBJ2-1; 13 nucleotides agree with TRBD2. The CDR3 runs to 17 residues. Germline trimming cut 4 bases from V and 2 bases from J; bases unmatched to any gene: 6. The germline gives CDR1 SGHRS, CDR2 YFSETQ. The CDR3 reads CASSLLAGGRTYNEQFF. The CDR3 DNA is TGCGCCAGCAGCCTACTAGCGGGAGGGCGGACCTACAATGAGCAGTTCTTC.

The genes are TRBV15 and TRBJ2-5, with D unresolved. Germline CDR1 is LNHNV and CDR2 is YYDKDF (reference sequence). The CDR3 runs 13 residues. V lost 0 bases to trimming and J lost 3 bases, with 5 bases between them. Written as DNA, the CDR3 is TGTGCCACCAGCAGAGACACAAAAGAGACCCAGTACTTC. Amino acids: CATSRDTKETQYF.